This T cell receptor beta chain was sequenced during a study of cytomegalovirus exposure and HLA in healthy donors. Study-level background: In an early release, HLA-typed donors contributed tens of millions of unique TCR sequences.

The CDR3 runs to 10 residues. The V end lost 2 bases, the J end lost 10 bases, and 5 bases lay between the germline ends. Germline assignment: CDR1 MNHEY and CDR2 SMNVEV (reference sequence). With 60 Vbeta and 13 Jbeta primers, the PCR was carried out. The assay was immunoSEQ multiplex PCR, and TCRdb's table has in-frame clones only and misses some. The top ten hold 6% to 8% of the sample, which has roughly 130,000 clones, roughly three fifths seen once. The sequenced sample consisted of PBMCs. The clonotype originates from a woman aged 55-75 years in good health and CMV-seronegative. The chain combines TRBV27 with TRBJ1-1, with D uncertain. The CDR3 region has the DNA TGTGCCAGCAGTTTAGGCCGAGCTTTCTTT. It encodes CASSLGRAFF.